The rows below give T cell receptor beta chains drawn from one sample of a study of T cell responses to AZD1222 COVID-19 vaccine. Some clones are missing from TCRdb's copy, which holds only in-frame ones; the method was immunoSEQ multiplex PCR. This repertoire shows approximately 140,000 clones, approximately 90% found once; its top ten account for roughly 3.1%. Sequencing was performed on peripheral blood, taken on day 0 of AZD1222 vaccination. The source is an adult in good health. The CDR3 runs from the conserved cysteine through the conserved F or W. Each record gives: V gene, D gene, clone size, J gene, CDR3 protein, CDR3 DNA. The D gene is left open where the match is weak. Part of the rows lack a size; the others show once, few, many or a class for expanded clones.

v_call: TRBV5-4; d_call: -; clone_size: many; j_call: TRBJ2-7; cdr3_aa: CASSLGGASSYEQYF; cdr3_nt: TGTGCCAGCAGCTTAGGAGGGGCGAGCTCCTACGAGCAGTACTTC
v_call: TRBV7-2; d_call: -; clone_size: -; j_call: TRBJ1-5; cdr3_aa: CASSNSGNQPQHF; cdr3_nt: TGTGCCAGCAGCAATTCAGGGAATCAGCCCCAGCATTTT
v_call: TRBV10-3; d_call: TRBD1; clone_size: -; j_call: TRBJ2-5; cdr3_aa: CATGAGQGVKETQYF; cdr3_nt: TGTGCCACCGGAGCAGGACAGGGAGTAAAAGAGACCCAGTACTTC
v_call: TRBV6-5; d_call: TRBD1; clone_size: -; j_call: TRBJ1-1; cdr3_aa: CASRTTGYGVAFF; cdr3_nt: TGTGCCAGCAGGACGACAGGGTATGGCGTGGCTTTCTTT
v_call: TRBV6-5; d_call: -; clone_size: -; j_call: TRBJ1-1; cdr3_aa: CATNGFSPEAFF; cdr3_nt: TGTGCCACTAACGGCTTTTCCCCTGAAGCTTTCTTT
v_call: TRBV7-8; d_call: -; clone_size: -; j_call: TRBJ2-7; cdr3_aa: CASSFGGRGTYEQYF; cdr3_nt: TGTGCCAGCAGCTTTGGTGGACGGGGGACCTACGAGCAGTACTTC
v_call: TRBV28; d_call: TRBD1; clone_size: few; j_call: TRBJ1-2; cdr3_aa: CASSLSATGTPYGYTF; cdr3_nt: TGTGCCAGCAGTTTATCCGCGACAGGGACGCCCTATGGCTACACCTTC
v_call: TRBV14; d_call: TRBD1; clone_size: few; j_call: TRBJ2-7; cdr3_aa: CASSLQTGWSEQYF; cdr3_nt: TGTGCCAGCAGCCTCCAGACAGGGTGGTCCGAGCAGTACTTC
v_call: TRBV21-1; d_call: -; clone_size: once; j_call: TRBJ1-4; cdr3_aa: CASSRLSSNEKLFF; cdr3_nt: TGTGCCAGCAGCAGGCTAAGCTCTAATGAAAAACTGTTTTTT
v_call: TRBV2; d_call: -; clone_size: -; j_call: TRBJ2-1; cdr3_aa: CASSDLASESTHEQFF; cdr3_nt: TGTGCCAGCAGTGACCTCGCTAGCGAAAGTACCCATGAGCAGTTCTTC
v_call: TRBV7-8; d_call: -; clone_size: once; j_call: TRBJ1-1; cdr3_aa: CASSLVRDYTEAFF; cdr3_nt: TGTGCCAGCAGCTTAGTCAGGGATTACACTGAAGCTTTCTTT
v_call: TRBV27; d_call: TRBD1; clone_size: few; j_call: TRBJ2-5; cdr3_aa: CASSQGTGGAETQYF; cdr3_nt: TGTGCCAGCAGTCAAGGGACAGGGGGCGCGGAGACCCAGTACTTC
v_call: TRBV28; d_call: TRBD2; clone_size: -; j_call: TRBJ2-2; cdr3_aa: CASGGRAGGPTGELFF; cdr3_nt: TGTGCCAGCGGGGGCAGAGCGGGAGGGCCTACCGGGGAGCTGTTTTTT
v_call: TRBV18; d_call: -; clone_size: -; j_call: TRBJ1-2; cdr3_aa: CASSQEGYGYTF; cdr3_nt: TGTGCCAGCTCCCAGGAGGGCTATGGCTACACCTTC
v_call: TRBV6-1; d_call: -; clone_size: once; j_call: TRBJ2-7; cdr3_aa: CASSEADRFYEQYF; cdr3_nt: TGTGCCAGCAGTGAAGCGGACAGATTCTACGAGCAGTACTTC
v_call: TRBV5-5; d_call: -; clone_size: -; j_call: TRBJ1-1; cdr3_aa: CASSFPPGGATEAFF; cdr3_nt: TGTGCCAGCAGCTTCCCGCCCGGGGGTGCCACTGAAGCTTTCTTT